The 32 T cell receptor beta chains reported below all come from one sample, sequenced in a study of high-grade serous ovarian cancer treatment subgroups. Profiling relied on immunoSEQ multiplex PCR, and the TCRdb table lists in-frame clones only, not all of them. The sample contains roughly 18,000 clones, roughly 75% of which appear only once. Tumor samples were taken before definitive surgery or chemotherapy. Sequencing input: tumor tissue. The receptors originated from a human donor with high-grade serous ovarian cancer.

This clone was seen just once. The rearrangement uses TRBV7-8 and TRBJ2-1; D is undetermined. This CDR3 spans 16 amino acids. Per germline, CDR1 SGHVS and CDR2 FQNEAQ. Trimming removed 4 bases at V and 9 bases at J, with 22 bases between. CDR3 coding DNA: TGTGCCAGCAGCTCATTCAAGGGTCTAAAGTTCGGTGAGCAGTTCTTC. Its translation is CASSSFKGLKFGEQFF.

The J gene is TRBJ2-3, the V gene TRBV2, with 11 bases matching TRBD2. V shed 3 bases, J shed 6 bases, and the junction held 8 bases outside the gene matches. Germline CDR1 and CDR2: SNHLY and FYNNEI. CDR3 length: 16 amino acids. CDR3 in DNA: TGTGCCAGCAGTGACAACGTACTAGCGGGAGTTGATACGCAGTATTTT. Its translation: CASSDNVLAGVDTQYF.

This chain links TRBV6-6 with TRBJ2-3, with 10 positions matching TRBD1. V gave up 4 bases and J gave up 1 base; unmatched junction bases: 2. Germline V gives CDR1 MNHNY, CDR2 SVGAGI (reference sequence). CDR3 size: 15 residues. CDR3 in DNA: TGTGCCAGCAGTTCCGGGACAGGGGGCACAGATACGCAGTATTTT. Protein: CASSSGTGGTDTQYF.

The rearrangement uses TRBV11-3 and TRBJ1-4; D might be TRBD1 (5 bases). The germline CDR1 and CDR2 sequences are SGHNT and YENEEA. The CDR3 spans 15 residues. The V end was cut by 4 bases, the J end by 0 bases, with 9 bases between. The CDR3 coding sequence is TGTGCCAGCAGCTATAGGGGATCAACTAATGAAAAACTGTTTTTT. It is translated as CASSYRGSTNEKLFF.

This chain links TRBV19 with TRBJ2-3; no clear D. Per the germline V gene, CDR1 is LNHDA and CDR2 is SQIVND (reference sequence). The ends were cut back, 3 bases at V and 2 bases at J, with 9 bases in the middle. The CDR3 runs 14 residues. The CDR3 region has the DNA TGTGCCAGTAGTATTGAGGTTTCCACAGATACGCAGTATTTT. Translated: CASSIEVSTDTQYF.

J is TRBJ2-7 and V is TRBV5-1; TRBD2 aligns across 8 bases. CDR3 length: 15 residues. Trimming cost V 0 bases and J 2 bases; bases outside gene matches: 4. The germline CDR1 and CDR2 sequences are SGHRS and YFSETQ. The CDR3 DNA sequence: TGCGCCAGCAGCTTGGCCGGGGGACTAGCCTACGAGCAGTACTTC. This translates into CASSLAGGLAYEQYF.

The rearrangement joins TRBV5-4 to TRBJ2-2; D may match TRBD1 or TRBD2 (5 bases each). The ends were cut back, 0 bases at V and 2 bases at J, with 8 bases in the middle. Germline CDR1 is SGHNT and CDR2 is YYREEE (reference sequence). The CDR3 consists of 15 residues. The CDR3 DNA reads as TGTGCCAGCAGCTTGGCCGGGGCTAACACCGGGGAGCTGTTTTTT. This translates into CASSLAGANTGELFF.

The chain links TRBV18 to TRBJ2-7; unclear D gene. V dropped 3 bases and J dropped 0 bases, with 15 bases sitting between them. Germline-derived CDR1 and CDR2 are KGHSH and LQKENI. The CDR3 spans 16 residues. The CDR3 sequence: CASSPISRLDSYEQYF. In DNA form, the CDR3 reads TGTGCCAGCTCACCTATCTCACGGCTTGACTCCTACGAGCAGTACTTC.

This chain links TRBV5-5 with TRBJ1-1, with 9 bases lining up with TRBD1. The germline V gene has CDR1 SGHKS and CDR2 YYEKEE (reference sequence). The V segment lost 4 bases and the J segment 2 bases; nucleotides outside the gene matches: 9. The CDR3 sequence is 16 residues long. The CDR3 DNA is TGTGCCAGCAGCCTCGTAAATACAGGGGGCAACACTGAAGCTTTCTTT. Its protein product is CASSLVNTGGNTEAFF.

The chain combines TRBV5-1 with TRBJ2-5; 10 positions match TRBD1. The V gene's germline CDR1 is SGHRS and CDR2 YFSETQ. The CDR3 consists of 14 residues. Trimming removed 3 bases from V and 5 bases from J; junction bases left unmatched: 4. The CDR3 DNA follows: TGCGCCAGCAGCTCCGGACAGGGGGGGGAGACCCAGTACTTC. Residues: CASSSGQGGETQYF. The variable domain in full, with the rest retrieved from reference TRBV5-1 and TRBJ2-5, is KAGVTQTPRYLIKTRGQQVTLSCSPISGHRSVSWYQQTPGQGLQFLFEYFSETQRNKGNFPGRFSGRQFSNSRSEMNVSTLELGDSALYLCASSSGQGGETQYFGPGTRLLVL.

The V gene is TRBV25-1, the J gene TRBJ1-1; 9 bases fit TRBD1. CDR1 and CDR2 (germline): MGHDK, SYGVNS. J lost 5 bases, V lost 7 bases, and 5 bases had no gene match. CDR3 length: 13 residues. The CDR3 DNA reads TGTGCCAGCAAAGACAGGGGGACGACTGAAGCTTTCTTT. Protein sequence: CASKDRGTTEAFF.

This chain connects TRBV18 to TRBJ1-2, with D unresolved. The germline V and J ends were trimmed by 5 bases and 8 bases, with 15 bases remaining between them. This CDR3 spans 13 amino acids. The germline gives CDR1 KGHSH, CDR2 LQKENI. CDR3 DNA: TGTGCCAGCTCATCGAAGGACCGTGACGGCTACACCTTC. Protein product: CASSSKDRDGYTF.

In this sample, this clone turned up a few times. The chain uses TRBV19 and TRBJ1-1; D perhaps matches TRBD1 (6 bases). The germline V gene encodes CDR1 LNHDA and CDR2 SQIVND (reference sequence). V shed 6 bases and J shed 3 bases, with 8 bases lying between them. This CDR3 is built from 12 residues. The CDR3 coding sequence is TGTGCCAGTAGGGACAGTTACACTGAAGCTTTCTTT. Encoded protein: CASRDSYTEAFF.

The CDR3: CATSRDREGSQPQHF. In DNA form, the CDR3 reads TGTGCCACCAGCAGAGACAGGGAGGGGAGTCAGCCCCAGCATTTT. The J gene is TRBJ1-5, the V gene TRBV15; perhaps TRBD1 as D (5 bases). This CDR3 spans 15 amino acids. Germline V lookup: CDR1 LNHNV, CDR2 YYDKDF (reference sequence). The V and J ends lost 0 bases and 6 bases respectively, with 12 bases between them. Together with reference TRBV15 and TRBJ1-5, the CDR3 gives the full variable domain: DAMVIQNPRYQVTQFGKPVTLSCSQTLNHNVMYWYQQKSSQAPKLLFHYYDKDFNNEADTPDNFQSRRPNTSFCFLDIRSPGLGDTAMYLCATSRDREGSQPQHFGDGTRLSIL.

The V call is TRBV7-9, the J call TRBJ1-2; TRBD1 matches at 7 bases. The junction had 5 bases not matched to a gene; V was cut back by 5 bases and J by 5 bases. The CDR3 is made up of 13 amino acids. The germline gives CDR1 SEHNR, CDR2 FQNEAQ (reference sequence). CDR3 bases: TGTGCCAGCAGCAAGGGGACAGTGTATGGCTACACCTTC. This codes for CASSKGTVYGYTF.

The V gene is TRBV5-8, the J gene TRBJ2-1, with 13 positions matching TRBD2. The ends lost 0 bases at V and 9 bases at J; junction bases unmatched: 6. This CDR3 is 16 amino acids long. CDR1 is SGHTS, CDR2 YDEGEE, per germline. CDR3 sequence reads: CASSLGRTSGSSEQFF. CDR3 sequence (DNA): TGTGCCAGCAGCTTGGGTCGGACTAGCGGGAGTTCTGAGCAGTTCTTC. The variable domain in full, with the rest retrieved from reference TRBV5-8 and TRBJ2-1, is EAGVTQSPTHLIKTRGQQATLRCSPISGHTSVYWYQQALGLGLQFLLWYDEGEERNRGNFPPRFSGRQFPNYSSELNVNALELEDSALYLCASSLGRTSGSSEQFFGPGTRLTVL.

This clone turned up a few times. The chain joins TRBV14 to TRBJ1-3; D is uncertain. Germline assignment: CDR1 SGHDN and CDR2 FVKESK. V was pared by 2 bases and J by 4 bases, with 6 bases between. This CDR3 region has 13 residues. The CDR3 spells CASSQRPGNTIYF. For the CDR3, the DNA is TGTGCCAGCAGCCAAAGGCCAGGAAACACCATATATTTT.

CDR3 nucleotides: TGTGCCAGCAGCTCGTACAGGGGGCCTGGGGCCAACGTCCTGACTTTC. Encoded protein: CASSSYRGPGANVLTF. The chain carries TRBV11-3 and TRBJ2-6, with 9 nucleotides matching TRBD1. This CDR3 is built from 16 residues. Germline V CDR1 and CDR2: SGHNT, YENEEA. V lost 4 bases to trimming and J lost 2 bases; unmatched junction nucleotides: 3. Complete variable domain (other parts from reference TRBV11-3 and TRBJ2-6): EAGVVQSPRYKIIEKKQPVAFWCNPISGHNTLYWYLQNLGQGPELLIRYENEEAVDDSQLPKDRFSAERLKGVDSTLKIQPAELGDSAVYLCASSSYRGPGANVLTFGAGSRLTVL.

The chain recombines TRBV27 with TRBJ2-7; 9 nucleotides agree with TRBD2. There are 15 residues in the CDR3. Germline V gene data show CDR1 as MNHEY and CDR2 as SMNVEV (reference sequence). V was pared by 2 bases and J by 3 bases, with 5 bases of the junction left unmatched. The CDR3: CASSLASGEIYEQYF. CDR3 sequence (DNA): TGTGCCAGCAGTTTAGCTAGCGGGGAAATCTACGAGCAGTACTTC.

This sequence joins TRBV6-6 and TRBJ2-3; TRBD1 matches 8 bases. Germline V CDR1 and CDR2: MNHNY, SVGAGI (reference sequence). V trimming: 6 bases; J trimming: 6 bases; junction bases outside the gene matches: 14. The CDR3 consists of 16 residues. CDR3 in DNA: TGTGCCAGCAGCCGTCTTGGACAGGGAATAGGGGATACGCAGTATTTT. Its protein product is CASSRLGQGIGDTQYF.

The chain combines TRBV7-9 with TRBJ2-5, with D maybe TRBD2 (5 bases). The germline gives CDR1 SEHNR, CDR2 FQNEAQ (reference sequence). The V gene lost 2 bases and the J gene lost 1 base, with 8 bases spanning the gap. CDR3 length: 14 residues. The CDR3 is CASSLSGAQETQYF. CDR3 DNA: TGTGCCAGCAGCTTAAGCGGAGCCCAAGAGACCCAGTACTTC.

The chain combines TRBV6-4 with TRBJ2-1; 15 bases map to TRBD2. V shed 3 bases and J 8 bases; nucleotides not matched to a gene: 2. Germline CDR1 reads MRHNA; CDR2 reads SNTAGT. CDR3 size: 15 residues. DNA for the CDR3: TGTGCCAGCAGTGAGGGACTAGCGGGAGGCGATGAGCAGTTCTTC. Translating it yields CASSEGLAGGDEQFF.

The CDR3 nucleotides are TGTGCCAGCAGTGAGTCAGGACAGGGGTACAATGAGCAGTTCTTC. Translating it yields CASSESGQGYNEQFF. The rearrangement joins TRBV6-4 to TRBJ2-1; 9 bases are shared with TRBD1. Germline-derived CDR1 and CDR2 are MRHNA and SNTAGT. The trim removed 3 bases at V and 4 bases at J, leaving 4 bases unmatched. The CDR3 runs 15 residues.

This rearrangement joins TRBV6-5 to TRBJ1-1; no firm D call. The CDR3 length is 12 residues. CDR1 is MNHEY, CDR2 SVGAGI, per germline. Trimming removed 8 bases from V and 1 base from J, with 8 bases in between. CDR3 DNA sequence: TGTGCCAGCGGGATTACGAACACTGAAGCTTTCTTT. It specifies CASGITNTEAFF.

This chain links TRBV7-8 with TRBJ2-7; tentatively, D is TRBD2 (6 bases). Trimming shortened V by 2 bases and J by 1 base, and 15 bases separated the two germline ends. From germline, CDR1 is SGHVS and CDR2 FQNEAQ. This CDR3 spans 16 amino acids. The CDR3 nucleotides are TGTGCCAGCAGCTTACACCCCGGGAGCGAGTCCTACGAGCAGTACTTC. Translating gives CASSLHPGSESYEQYF.

The gene calls are TRBV5-4 and TRBJ2-1; unclear D gene. The CDR3 sequence is 12 residues long. The V gene's germline CDR1 is SGHNT and CDR2 YYREEE (reference sequence). Trimming cost V 0 bases and J 9 bases, with 7 bases left between them. The CDR3 DNA reads TGTGCCAGCAGCTTGGCCGGCATTGAGCAGTTCTTC. Translating it yields CASSLAGIEQFF.

The genes are TRBV4-2 and TRBJ2-4; 8 positions agree with TRBD1. The CDR3 is made up of 16 amino acids. With 0 bases clipped from V and 8 bases from J, the junction kept 9 bases outside the gene matches. Germline assignment: CDR1 LGHNA and CDR2 YNFKEQ. In DNA, the CDR3 is TGTGCCAGCAGCCAAGATCCCGGGACAGGAGAGGACATTCAGTACTTC. It translates to CASSQDPGTGEDIQYF.

The J gene is TRBJ2-2, the V gene TRBV5-4, with 12 bases aligning to TRBD2. CDR3 length: 18 residues. With V trimmed by 4 bases and J by 3 bases, 10 bases remained unmatched. The germline V gene has CDR1 SGHNT and CDR2 YYREEE (reference sequence). CDR3 in DNA: TGTGCCAGCAGCATAAAAGGACTAGCGGGAAAGTACACCGGGGAGCTGTTTTTT. Translation: CASSIKGLAGKYTGELFF.

The chain has TRBV9 and TRBJ2-6; D gene ambiguous. Germline V gives CDR1 SGDLS, CDR2 YYNGEE. V was cut by 3 bases and J by 3 bases, with 4 bases left in between. The CDR3 loop spans 13 amino acids. This chain's CDR3 is CASSANGANVLTF. CDR3 bases: TGTGCCAGCAGCGCGAATGGGGCCAACGTCCTGACTTTC.

V is TRBV5-1 and J is TRBJ2-7; TRBD1 might be the D (6 bases). V lost 4 bases and J lost 2, with 13 bases in between. The germline CDR1 and CDR2 sequences are SGHRS and YFSETQ. The length of the CDR3 is 14 residues. The CDR3 here is CASSLTTGPYEQYF. The CDR3 DNA reads as TGCGCCAGCAGCCTCACTACAGGGCCCTACGAGCAGTACTTC. Complete variable domain (other parts from reference TRBV5-1 and TRBJ2-7): KAGVTQTPRYLIKTRGQQVTLSCSPISGHRSVSWYQQTPGQGLQFLFEYFSETQRNKGNFPGRFSGRQFSNSRSEMNVSTLELGDSALYLCASSLTTGPYEQYFGPGTRLTVT.

This clone was detected only a few times. The genes are TRBV5-1 and TRBJ2-3; D is possibly TRBD2 (6 bases). The V gene's germline CDR1 is SGHRS and CDR2 YFSETQ. The CDR3 is 17 residues long. V was clipped by 1 base and J by 1 base, with 16 bases between them. CDR3 in DNA: TGCGCCAGCAGCTTGAACTTCCTAGCGCAAGGCACAGATACGCAGTATTTT. Translating gives CASSLNFLAQGTDTQYF. Together with reference TRBV5-1 and TRBJ2-3, the CDR3 gives the full variable domain: KAGVTQTPRYLIKTRGQQVTLSCSPISGHRSVSWYQQTPGQGLQFLFEYFSETQRNKGNFPGRFSGRQFSNSRSEMNVSTLELGDSALYLCASSLNFLAQGTDTQYFGPGTRLTVL.

J is TRBJ2-1 and V is TRBV28; D gene unclear. Germline CDR1 is MDHEN and CDR2 is SYDVKM. V was cut by 7 bases and J by 8 bases, with 21 bases left in between. The CDR3 length is 15 residues. CDR3 protein: CASMTPVGFSDEQFF. In DNA form, the CDR3 reads TGTGCCAGCATGACGCCTGTAGGCTTCTCGGATGAGCAGTTCTTC.